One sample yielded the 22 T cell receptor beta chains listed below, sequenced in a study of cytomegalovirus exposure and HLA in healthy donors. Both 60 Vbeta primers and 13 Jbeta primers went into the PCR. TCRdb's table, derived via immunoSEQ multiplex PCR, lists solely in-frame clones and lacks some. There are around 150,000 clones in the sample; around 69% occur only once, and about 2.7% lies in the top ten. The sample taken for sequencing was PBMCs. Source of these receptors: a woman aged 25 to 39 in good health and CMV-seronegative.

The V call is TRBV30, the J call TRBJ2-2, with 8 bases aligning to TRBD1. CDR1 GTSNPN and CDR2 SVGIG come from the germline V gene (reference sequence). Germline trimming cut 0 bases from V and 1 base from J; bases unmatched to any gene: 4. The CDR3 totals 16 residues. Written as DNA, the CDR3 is TGTGCCTGGAGTGTATTGGGACAGGAGAACACCGGGGAGCTGTTTTTT. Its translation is CAWSVLGQENTGELFF.

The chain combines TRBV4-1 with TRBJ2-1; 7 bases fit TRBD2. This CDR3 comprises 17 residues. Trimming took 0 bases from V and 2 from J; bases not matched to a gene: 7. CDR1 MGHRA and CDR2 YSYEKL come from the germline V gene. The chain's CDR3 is CASSQDLQRGTYNEQFF. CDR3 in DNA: TGCGCCAGCAGCCAAGATCTACAGCGGGGAACCTACAATGAGCAGTTCTTC.

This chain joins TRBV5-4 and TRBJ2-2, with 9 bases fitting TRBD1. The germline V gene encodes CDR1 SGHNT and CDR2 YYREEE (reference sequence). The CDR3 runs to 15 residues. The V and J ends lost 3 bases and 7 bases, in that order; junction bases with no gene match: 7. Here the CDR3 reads CASSSRTGVDGELFF. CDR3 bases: TGTGCCAGCAGCTCAAGGACAGGGGTCGACGGGGAGCTGTTTTTT.

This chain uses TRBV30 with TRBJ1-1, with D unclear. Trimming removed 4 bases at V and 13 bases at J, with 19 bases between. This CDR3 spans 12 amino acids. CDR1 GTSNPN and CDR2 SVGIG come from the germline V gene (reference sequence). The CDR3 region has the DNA TGTGCCTGGAACCCTAAATCGGGTGGCGGTTTCTTT. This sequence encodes CAWNPKSGGGFF.

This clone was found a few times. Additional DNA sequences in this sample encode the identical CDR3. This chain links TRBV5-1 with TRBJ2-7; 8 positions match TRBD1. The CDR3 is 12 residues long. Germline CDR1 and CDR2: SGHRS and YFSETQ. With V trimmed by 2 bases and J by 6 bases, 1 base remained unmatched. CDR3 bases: TGCGCCAGCAGCTTTACAGGGGGCGAGCAGTACTTC. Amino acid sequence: CASSFTGGEQYF.

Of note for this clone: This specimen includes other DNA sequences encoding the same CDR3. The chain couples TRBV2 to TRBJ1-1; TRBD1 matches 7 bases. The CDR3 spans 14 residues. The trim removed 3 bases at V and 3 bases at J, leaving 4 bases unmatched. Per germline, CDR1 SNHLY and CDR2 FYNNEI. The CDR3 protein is CASSDRDRDTEAFF. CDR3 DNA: TGTGCCAGCAGTGATCGCGACAGGGACACTGAAGCTTTCTTT.

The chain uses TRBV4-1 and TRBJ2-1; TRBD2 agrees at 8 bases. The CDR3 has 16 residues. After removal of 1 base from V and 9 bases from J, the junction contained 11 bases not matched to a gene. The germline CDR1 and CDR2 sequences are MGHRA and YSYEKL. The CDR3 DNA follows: TGCGCCAGCAGCCAAGTAAATGTCGGGGGGGGTGTTGAGCAGTTCTTC. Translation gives CASSQVNVGGGVEQFF.

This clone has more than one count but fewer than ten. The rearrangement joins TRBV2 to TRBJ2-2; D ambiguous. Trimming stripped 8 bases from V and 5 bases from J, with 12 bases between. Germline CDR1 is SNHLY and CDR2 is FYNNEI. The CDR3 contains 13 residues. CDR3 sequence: CASSAEQTGELFF. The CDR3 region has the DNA TGTGCCAGCTCCGCGGAGCAAACCGGGGAGCTGTTTTTT.

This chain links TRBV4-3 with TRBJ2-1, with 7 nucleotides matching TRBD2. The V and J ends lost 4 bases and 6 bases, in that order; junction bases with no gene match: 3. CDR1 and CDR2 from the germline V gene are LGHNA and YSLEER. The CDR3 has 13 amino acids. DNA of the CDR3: TGCGCCAGCAGCCTTTCGGGGGGCAATGAGCAGTTCTTC. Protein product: CASSLSGGNEQFF.

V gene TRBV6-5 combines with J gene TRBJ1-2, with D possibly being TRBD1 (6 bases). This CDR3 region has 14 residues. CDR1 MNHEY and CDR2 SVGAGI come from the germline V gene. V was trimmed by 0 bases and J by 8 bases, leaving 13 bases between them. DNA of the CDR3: TGTGCCAGCAGTTACTCCAGAGGGGGTGGAGGCTACACCTTC. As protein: CASSYSRGGGGYTF.

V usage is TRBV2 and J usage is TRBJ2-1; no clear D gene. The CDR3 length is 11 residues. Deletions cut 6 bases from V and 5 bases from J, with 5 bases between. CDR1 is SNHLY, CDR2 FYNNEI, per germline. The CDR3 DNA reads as TGTGCCAGCAGAAGCGACAATGAGCAGTTCTTC. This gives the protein CASRSDNEQFF.

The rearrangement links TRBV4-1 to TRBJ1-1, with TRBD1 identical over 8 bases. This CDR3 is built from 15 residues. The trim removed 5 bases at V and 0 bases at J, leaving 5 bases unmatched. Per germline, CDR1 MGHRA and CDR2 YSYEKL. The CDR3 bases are TGCGCCAGCAGCGTTAGGACAGGGTTGAACACTGAAGCTTTCTTT. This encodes CASSVRTGLNTEAFF.

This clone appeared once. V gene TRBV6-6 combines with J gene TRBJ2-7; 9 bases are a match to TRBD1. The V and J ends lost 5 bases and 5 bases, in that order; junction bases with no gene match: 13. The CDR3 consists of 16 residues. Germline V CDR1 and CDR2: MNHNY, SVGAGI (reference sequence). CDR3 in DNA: TGTGCCAGCAGTAATGACCAGGGACAGGGTAGCCACGAGCAGTACTTC. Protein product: CASSNDQGQGSHEQYF.

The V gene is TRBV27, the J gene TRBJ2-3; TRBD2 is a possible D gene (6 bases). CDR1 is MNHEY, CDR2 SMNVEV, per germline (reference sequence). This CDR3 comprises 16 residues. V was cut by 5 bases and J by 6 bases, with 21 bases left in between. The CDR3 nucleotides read TGTGCCAGCAGTACTAAGACTAGACCGGGGAGGGATACGCAGTATTTT. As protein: CASSTKTRPGRDTQYF.

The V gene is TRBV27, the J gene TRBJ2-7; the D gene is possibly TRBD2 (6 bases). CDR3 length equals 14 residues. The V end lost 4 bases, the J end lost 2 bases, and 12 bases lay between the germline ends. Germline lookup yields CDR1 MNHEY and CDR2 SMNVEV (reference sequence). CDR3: CASSSGPGAYEQYF. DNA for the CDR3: TGTGCCAGCAGTTCGGGCCCGGGGGCCTACGAGCAGTACTTC.

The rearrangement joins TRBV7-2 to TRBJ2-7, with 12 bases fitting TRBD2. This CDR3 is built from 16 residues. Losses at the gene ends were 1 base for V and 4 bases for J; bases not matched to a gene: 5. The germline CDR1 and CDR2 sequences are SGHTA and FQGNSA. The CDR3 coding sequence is TGTGCCAGCAGCTTAGTATTGACTAGCGGGAGTTACGAGCAGTACTTC. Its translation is CASSLVLTSGSYEQYF.

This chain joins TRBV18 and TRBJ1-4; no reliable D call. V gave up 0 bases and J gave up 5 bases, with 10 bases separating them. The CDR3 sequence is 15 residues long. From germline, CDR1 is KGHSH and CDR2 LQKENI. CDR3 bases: TGTGCCAGCTCACCACCCGTCGGGAACAATGAAAAACTGTTTTTT. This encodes CASSPPVGNNEKLFF.

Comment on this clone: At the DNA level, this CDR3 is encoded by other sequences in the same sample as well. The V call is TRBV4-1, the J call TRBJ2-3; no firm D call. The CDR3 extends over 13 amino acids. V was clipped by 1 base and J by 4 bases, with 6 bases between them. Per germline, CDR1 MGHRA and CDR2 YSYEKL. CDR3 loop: CASSQVGADTQYF. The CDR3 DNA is TGCGCCAGCAGCCAAGTCGGTGCAGATACGCAGTATTTT.

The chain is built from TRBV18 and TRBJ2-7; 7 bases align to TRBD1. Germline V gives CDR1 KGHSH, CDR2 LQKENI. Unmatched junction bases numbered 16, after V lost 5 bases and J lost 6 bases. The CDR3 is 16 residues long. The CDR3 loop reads CASSIQSYTGVGEQYF. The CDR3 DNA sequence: TGTGCCAGCTCAATACAGTCCTACACAGGGGTAGGCGAGCAGTACTTC.

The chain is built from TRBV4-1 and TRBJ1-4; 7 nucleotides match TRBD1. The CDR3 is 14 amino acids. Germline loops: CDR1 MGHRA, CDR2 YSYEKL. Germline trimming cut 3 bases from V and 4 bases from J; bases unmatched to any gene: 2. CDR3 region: CASSQRDSNEKLFF. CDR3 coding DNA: TGCGCCAGCAGCCAGAGGGACAGTAATGAAAAACTGTTTTTT.

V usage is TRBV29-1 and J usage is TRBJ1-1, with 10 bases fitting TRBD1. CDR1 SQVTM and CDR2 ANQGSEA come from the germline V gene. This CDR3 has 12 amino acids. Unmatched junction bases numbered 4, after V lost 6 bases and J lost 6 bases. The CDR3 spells CSVGQGVPEAFF. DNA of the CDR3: TGCAGCGTCGGACAGGGGGTTCCTGAAGCTTTCTTT.

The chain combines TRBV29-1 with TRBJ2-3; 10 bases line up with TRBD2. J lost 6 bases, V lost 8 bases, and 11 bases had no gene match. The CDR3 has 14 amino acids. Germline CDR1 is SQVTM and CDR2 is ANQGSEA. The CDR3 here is CSMLGTSELDTQYF. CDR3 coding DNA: TGCAGCATGCTCGGGACTAGCGAGCTGGATACGCAGTATTTT.